A selection of T cell receptor beta chains follows, all from one sample in a study of graft-versus-host responses after intestinal transplantation. Using immunoSEQ multiplex PCR, the repertoire was profiled, and TCRdb retains in-frame clones only, with some absent. The sample yields approximately 97,000 clones, roughly 91% seen once. These receptors lack a known antigen. The specimen was unstimulated CD4+ T cells sorted from spleen or lymph node cells, collected before transplant. Source of these receptors: a human donor who was the organ donor for an intestinal transplant. CDR3s include the opening cysteine and the closing phenylalanine or tryptophan. Each record gives: D gene, clone size, J gene, V gene, CDR3 DNA, CDR3 protein. D genes are given only for firm matches. Some rows have no size entry. The others give once, few or many, or a class for an expanded clone.

>NA|NA|TRBJ2-1|TRBV21-1
TGTGCCAGCAGCAAATGGGGGCTAGGCCACAATGAGCAGTTCTTC
CASSKWGLGHNEQFF
>TRBD1|few|TRBJ1-5|TRBV10-3
TGTGCCATCAGTGACCCCCTAAGACAGGGAAATCAGCCCCAGCATTTT
CAISDPLRQGNQPQHF
>NA|NA|TRBJ2-1|TRBV4-1
TGCGCCAGCAGCCAAGAGTGGGGCCCGGTCTACAATGAGCAGTTCTTC
CASSQEWGPVYNEQFF
>NA|once|TRBJ1-1|TRBV19
TGTGCCAGTAGAAAACCAGGGGACGGTCCTGAAGCTTTCTTT
CASRKPGDGPEAFF
>NA|NA|TRBJ1-1|TRBV5-1
TGCGCCAGCAGCCCCGGCGCGGGATTAATTGAAGCTTTCTTT
CASSPGAGLIEAFF
>TRBD1|once|TRBJ1-6|TRBV6-1
TGTGCCAGCAGTTCCCGGACAGGGAGGAATTCACCCCTCCACTTT
CASSSRTGRNSPLHF
>TRBD2|NA|TRBJ2-1|TRBV27
TGTGCCAGCAGTTTATATAGCGGGCCCTCCTACAATGAGCAGTTCTTC
CASSLYSGPSYNEQFF
>NA|NA|TRBJ2-7|TRBV7-9
TGTGCCAGCGGGGGCAGGGGCCCCTACGAGCAGTACTTC
CASGGRGPYEQYF
>TRBD1|NA|TRBJ1-2|TRBV4-3
TGCGCCAGCAGCCATGACAGGGGAAACTATGGCTACACCTTC
CASSHDRGNYGYTF
>NA|once|TRBJ2-5|TRBV14
TGTGCCAGCAGCTCCGCGCGCGGGTCGTACCAAGAGACCCAGTACTTC
CASSSARGSYQETQYF
>TRBD2|NA|TRBJ2-2|TRBV6-1
TGTGCCAGCAGTGCCCTAAGCGGGGGCCTCACCGGGGAGCTGTTTTTT
CASSALSGGLTGELFF
>TRBD1|few|TRBJ2-7|TRBV4-1
TGCGCCAGCAGCCCGCGAGTAGGGACAGGGGTGTACGAGCAGTACTTC
CASSPRVGTGVYEQYF
>NA|NA|TRBJ2-4|TRBV4-1
TGCGCCAGCAGCCAACAGTGGGCAGAAAACATTCAGTACTTC
CASSQQWAENIQYF
>NA|NA|TRBJ2-5|TRBV18
TGTGCCAGCTCACCCCAGGGTAATAGGGAGACCCAGTACTTC
CASSPQGNRETQYF
>NA|NA|TRBJ2-5|TRBV4-2
TGTGCCAGCAGCCAAGCCGCGGGGGCCCAGACCCAGTACTTC
CASSQAAGAQTQYF
>TRBD2|NA|TRBJ2-2|TRBV5-1
TGCGCCAGCAGCTTGGAACTAGCGGGGGCCACCGGGGAGCTGTTTTTT
CASSLELAGATGELFF
>NA|once|TRBJ1-2|TRBV6-1
TGTGCCAGCCTGGACAGTAACTATGGCTACACCTTC
CASLDSNYGYTF
>NA|NA|TRBJ1-2|TRBV6-1
TGTGCCAGCGAAAACAGGAAATTCTATGGCTACACCTTC
CASENRKFYGYTF
>TRBD1|NA|TRBJ2-7|TRBV11-2
TGTGCCAGCAGCTTAGTATCCACAGGGGGCGAGCAGTACTTC
CASSLVSTGGEQYF
>TRBD1|NA|TRBJ1-5|TRBV2
TGTGCCAGCAGTGAATCGAGGGGACAGGTATATAATCAGCCCCAGCATTTT
CASSESRGQVYNQPQHF
>NA|once|TRBJ1-2|TRBV27
TGTGCCAGCAGTTTAAATGGGGCAGGGGGCTACACCTTC
CASSLNGAGGYTF
>NA|NA|TRBJ2-4|TRBV4-1
TGCGCCAGCAGCCGAACAGAACTAGCCAAAAACATTCAGTACTTC
CASSRTELAKNIQYF
>TRBD1|NA|TRBJ1-2|TRBV15
TGTGCCACCAGCAGGGAAGCGGTTTGGCAGGGGGCTTACTATGGCTACACCTTC
CATSREAVWQGAYYGYTF
>NA|NA|TRBJ2-5|TRBV6-6
TGTGCCAGCACCGCGGGGTGGGTTGAGACCCAGTACTTC
CASTAGWVETQYF
>NA|NA|TRBJ1-2|TRBV7-9
TGTGCCAGCAGCTTGAGTTTTCGGACATCAGTCTATGGCTACACCTTC
CASSLSFRTSVYGYTF
>TRBD2|NA|TRBJ2-1|TRBV7-2
TGTGCCGCTAGCGGGTCTGCGTACAATGAGCAGTTCTTC
CAASGSAYNEQFF
>TRBD1|NA|TRBJ2-7|TRBV28
TGTGCCAGCAGTTCAGGCAGGGGGCGGCAGTACTTC
CASSSGRGRQYF
>NA|NA|TRBJ1-2|TRBV23-1
TGCGCCAGCAGTCAATCGTTTATGGGGGCCCTTAACTATGGCTACACCTTC
CASSQSFMGALNYGYTF
>TRBD1|once|TRBJ2-5|TRBV5-4
TGTGCCAGCAGCCCAGGGGGCGGGGAGACCCAGTACTTC
CASSPGGGETQYF
>NA|NA|TRBJ1-3|TRBV7-2
TGTGCCAGCAGCTTAGAGGGGATATACTCTGGAAACACCATATATTTT
CASSLEGIYSGNTIYF
>NA|NA|TRBJ1-5|TRBV19
TGTGCCAGTAGTAGGGCAGACAATCAGCCCCAGCATTTT
CASSRADNQPQHF
>TRBD1|NA|TRBJ2-2|TRBV11-3
TGTGCCAGCAGCCCTCCGGGACAGGGGACCACCGGGGAGCTGTTTTTT
CASSPPGQGTTGELFF
>NA|NA|TRBJ1-1|TRBV19
TGTGCCAGTACCTTACAGGGGAACACTGAAGCTTTCTTT
CASTLQGNTEAFF
>NA|NA|TRBJ1-4|TRBV25-1
TGTGCCAGCAGTGATGGGGGCGCAACTAATGAAAAACTGTTTTTT
CASSDGGATNEKLFF
>TRBD1|NA|TRBJ2-7|TRBV12-5
TGTGCTAGTGGTTTGACAGGGGGCATCGTATCGGAGCAGTACTTC
CASGLTGGIVSEQYF